This T cell receptor (beta chain) originates from a study of T cell clones after liver transplantation. In the study overall: TCRbeta sequencing after a pre-transplant mixed lymphocyte reaction identified graft-donor-reactive clones, later tracked in post-transplant blood. Third-party-reactive TCRbeta sequences from pre-transplant mixed lymphocyte reactions served as antigen-independent comparators. Standard immunosuppression, with no induction, continued until 12-24 months after transplant. General observations from the study: These preliminary findings come from unstandardized post-transplant sampling times.

Worth noting for this clone: Its specificity is unknown.

Sequenced by immunoSEQ multiplex PCR; TCRdb stores in-frame clones only, minus some. The sample consists of roughly 50,000 clones, around 84% of them appearing once. The clonotype comes from a human donor who received a liver transplant. The input for sequencing was CD4+ T cells from blood, taken before liver transplant.

The CDR3 is CASGPDGETQYF. The CDR3 DNA follows: TGTGCTAGTGGTCCCGATGGGGAGACGCAGTATTTT. The V and J genes are TRBV12-5 and TRBJ2-3, with D perhaps matching TRBD2 (5 bases). V was shortened by 5 bases and J by 9 bases, with 12 bases between the two germline ends. This CDR3 contains 12 residues. CDR1 and CDR2 from the germline V gene are LGHNT and FRNRAP.